Given below is one T cell receptor beta chain in context. Its antigen is currently not known. No base quality values were provided; no much bigger clone lies one nucleotide off. The data belong to a study of blood T cell repertoires in COVID-19 (dated by TCRdb to the early 2020s). Regarding the research as a whole: Samples covering the acute and convalescent phases of COVID-19 were provided by collaborators in the United States, Italy and Spain. The prospective study material was composed of cDNA or gDNA derived from T cells, B-cell-depleted T cells, or PBMCs. The dataset comprised deeply sampled blood TCRbeta repertoires from subjects exposed to, actively infected with, or recovered from COVID-19. The repertoires were made available in a free public database intended to serve as a resource for research on the immune response to SARS-CoV-2. Samples came from the ongoing ImmuneRACE study (first 160 participants) plus 1,254 subjects from 6 global collaborators. The sample metadata nearly always contained a de-identified subject ID, COVID-19 status, age in years and sex. Where HLA class I and class II types were available, the types were taken from metadata supplied by the sample provider, not from assay-based typing.

TCRbeta CDR3 regions were amplified from genomic DNA by means of the immunoSEQ Assay, a bias-controlled multiplex PCR. As for how the authors treated the data: The number of nucleated cells in each sample was estimated from the amplification of reference gene primers within the assay. To quantify the absolute abundance of each unique TCRbeta CDR3 rearrangement, sequence reads were collapsed and filtered. Productive Simpson clonality was computed per sample as the square root of Simpson's diversity index over productive rearrangements. TCRdb provides this immuneACCESS table in a form limited to in-frame rearrangements. Some clones are lacking; in checked studies, under half of them reflect an unresolved V gene, and why the rest are absent is not known. V, J and clone size were drawn from that table, and D and trimming were deduced from the DNA. The sample contains 60,000 to 85,000 clones, around 90% of them found a single time. 1.5% of the sample goes to the ten largest clones.

The full study reports these points: Clinical and demographic metadata were provided uncurated, with the amount varying by source and participant.

Whole blood was collected in K2EDTA tubes by collaborating institutions according to the institutions' own protocols. Collaborator samples were shipped for TCRbeta analysis as frozen whole blood, isolated PBMCs, or DNA extracted from either sample type. Reading from cysteine to phenylalanine, the CDR3 counts 15 amino acids. Only the CDR3 part of the read is kept: 45 bases, read in frame from the first base. Reading the germline V gene gives CDR1 SNHLY and CDR2 FYNNEI. Unmatched junction bases come to 8, with V trimmed by 7 bases and J by 3 bases. The sequenced sample was peripheral blood. The chain couples TRBV2 to TRBJ1-4, and TRBD1 aligns with 7 junction nucleotides. This receptor was taken from a man aged 50-60 years with acute or convalescent COVID-19. Read as DNA, the sequence is TGTGCCAGCATGTTGGGGGACAGCCCTAATGAAAAACTGTTTTTT. Translation gives CASMLGDSPNEKLFF.